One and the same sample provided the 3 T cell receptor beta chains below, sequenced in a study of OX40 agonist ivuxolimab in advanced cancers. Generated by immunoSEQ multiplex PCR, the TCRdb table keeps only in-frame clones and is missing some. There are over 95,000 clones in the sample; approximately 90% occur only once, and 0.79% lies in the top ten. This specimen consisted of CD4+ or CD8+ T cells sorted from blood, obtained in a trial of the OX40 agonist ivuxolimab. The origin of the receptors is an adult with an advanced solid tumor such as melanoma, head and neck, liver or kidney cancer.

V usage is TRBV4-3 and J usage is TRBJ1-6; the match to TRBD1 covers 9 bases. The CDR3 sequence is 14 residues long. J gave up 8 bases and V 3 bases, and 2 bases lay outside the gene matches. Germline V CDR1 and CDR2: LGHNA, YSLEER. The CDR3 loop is CASSQTGGDSPLHF. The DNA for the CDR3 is TGCGCCAGCAGCCAGACAGGGGGTGATTCACCCCTCCACTTT.

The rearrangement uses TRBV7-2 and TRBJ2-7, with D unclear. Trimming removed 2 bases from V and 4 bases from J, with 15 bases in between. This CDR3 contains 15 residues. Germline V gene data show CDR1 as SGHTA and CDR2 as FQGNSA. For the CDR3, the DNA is TGTGCCAGCAGCTTATCCGCAGACAACCCTTACGAGCAGTACTTC. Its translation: CASSLSADNPYEQYF.

This chain's CDR3 is CASSLLANNEQFF. In DNA form, the CDR3 reads TGCGCCAGCAGCTTGTTGGCGAACAATGAGCAGTTCTTC. This chain uses TRBV5-1 with TRBJ2-1, with D unclear. Germline-derived CDR1 and CDR2 are SGHRS and YFSETQ. Between the trimmed V and J ends, which lost 1 base and 5 bases, there was a span of 7 bases. The CDR3 extends over 13 amino acids.